These T cell receptor beta chains were read from a single sample in a study of cytomegalovirus exposure and HLA in healthy donors. TCRdb's copy holds only in-frame clones and misses some; the assay was immunoSEQ multiplex PCR. The sample contains 120,000 or so clones, about 85% of which appear only once. The sequenced material came from PBMCs. The receptors stem from a man between 18 and 35 years old in good health and CMV-seropositive. Each CDR3 is given with its conserved first and last residue. D genes are given only for firm matches. Where a row states a size, it is once, few, many or the class of an expanded clone; other rows omit it.

D	size	V	J	DNA	CDR3
.	.	TRBV23-1	TRBJ2-7	TGCGCCAGCACCCATACAGTTCTATTTCGACCCGAGCAGTACTTC	CASTHTVLFRPEQYF
TRBD2	.	TRBV2	TRBJ2-5	TGTGCCAGCAGCGCTAGCGGAGAGACCCAGTACTTC	CASSASGETQYF
TRBD1	.	TRBV27	TRBJ2-7	TGTGCCAGCAGTTCGACAGGGTACGGGTACGAGCAGTACTTC	CASSSTGYGYEQYF
.	.	TRBV4-1	TRBJ2-7	TGCGCCAGCAGCCAAGGGGGCTCCTCAGGGTACTCCTACGAGCAGTACTTC	CASSQGGSSGYSYEQYF
.	few	TRBV7-9	TRBJ2-3	TGTGCCAGCAGCTCAACTAGTCCCGGCGTTGTCACAGATACGCAGTATTTT	CASSSTSPGVVTDTQYF
.	.	TRBV5-1	TRBJ1-6	TGCGCCAGCAGCTCGAACCCGGGACATATTAATTCACCCCTCCACTTT	CASSSNPGHINSPLHF
.	.	TRBV5-1	TRBJ2-2	TGCGCCAGCAGCCAACCCCATCCAGGCGGGGAGCTGTTTTTT	CASSQPHPGGELFF
TRBD2	few	TRBV5-1	TRBJ2-7	TGCGCCAGCAGCTTGGGGGTAGCGGGAGTTTACGAGCAGTACTTC	CASSLGVAGVYEQYF
.	.	TRBV4-1	TRBJ1-6	TGCGCCAGCAGCCAAGACAGGGTTCATTCACCCCTCCACTTT	CASSQDRVHSPLHF
TRBD1	few	TRBV5-4	TRBJ2-7	TGTGCCAGCAGCATGAATCGGGACAGCTACGAGCAGTACTTC	CASSMNRDSYEQYF
.	.	TRBV27	TRBJ2-3	TGTGCCAGCAGTTTATTCTTCCCAGATACGCAGTATTTT	CASSLFFPDTQYF
TRBD2	.	TRBV4-3	TRBJ2-3	TGCGCCAGCAGCCGCACTCACGTTAGCGGGAGAGGGGGAACAGATACGCAGTATTTT	CASSRTHVSGRGGTDTQYF
.	.	TRBV7-2	TRBJ2-5	TGTGCCAGCAGCTTAGTCCGGGAAGAGACCCAGTACTTC	CASSLVREETQYF
TRBD1	once	TRBV30	TRBJ1-5	TGTGCCTGGGCGACAGGGACCAATCAGCCCCAGCATTTT	CAWATGTNQPQHF
.	.	TRBV2	TRBJ1-1	TGTGCCAGCAGTTTTAGAGGGTCTTTAGCGAACACTGAAGCTTTCTTT	CASSFRGSLANTEAFF
.	.	TRBV7-2	TRBJ1-2	TGTGCCAGCAGCTTAGTTGCCGAGGGGGATGGCTACACCTTC	CASSLVAEGDGYTF
.	few	TRBV7-2	TRBJ2-1	TGTGCCAGCAGCTTAATTTCATACAATGAGCAGTTCTTC	CASSLISYNEQFF
.	few	TRBV27	TRBJ2-5	TGTGCCAGCAGTTTAATCAACCAGGGGGAGACCCAGTACTTC	CASSLINQGETQYF
.	once	TRBV9	TRBJ2-7	TGTGCCAGCAGCGTGGGGGGTCTTCCCTACGAGCAGTACTTC	CASSVGGLPYEQYF
TRBD1	few	TRBV9	TRBJ1-2	TGTGCCAGCAGCACAGGGGTGGACTATGGCTACACCTTC	CASSTGVDYGYTF
TRBD1	.	TRBV11-2	TRBJ2-7	TGTGCCAGCAGCTACGGGGTGGGCGCAGGGGGCAACTACGAGCAGTACTTC	CASSYGVGAGGNYEQYF
TRBD1	.	TRBV30	TRBJ1-2	TGTGCCTGGAGTGGACCGGGACAGCTCACGTTTAACTATGGCTACACCTTC	CAWSGPGQLTFNYGYTF
TRBD1	.	TRBV5-4	TRBJ1-4	TGTGCCAGCAGCGAAGAACGACAGGGCAGTAGTGATGATAATGAAAAACTGTTTTTT	CASSEERQGSSDDNEKLFF